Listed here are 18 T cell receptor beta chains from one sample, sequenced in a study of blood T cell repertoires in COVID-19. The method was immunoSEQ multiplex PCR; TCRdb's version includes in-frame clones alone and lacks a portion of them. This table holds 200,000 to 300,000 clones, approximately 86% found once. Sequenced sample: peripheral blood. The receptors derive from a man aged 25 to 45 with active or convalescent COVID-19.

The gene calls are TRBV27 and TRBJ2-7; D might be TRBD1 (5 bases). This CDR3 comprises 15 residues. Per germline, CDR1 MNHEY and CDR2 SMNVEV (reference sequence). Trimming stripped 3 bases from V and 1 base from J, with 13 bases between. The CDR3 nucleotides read TGTGCCAGCAGTTTGAGGCAGGGCTTGTCCTACGAGCAGTACTTC. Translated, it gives CASSLRQGLSYEQYF.

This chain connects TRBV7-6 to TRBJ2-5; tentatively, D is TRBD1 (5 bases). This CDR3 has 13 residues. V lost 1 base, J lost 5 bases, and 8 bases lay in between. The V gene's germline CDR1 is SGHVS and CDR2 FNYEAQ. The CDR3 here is CASSLGPGETQYF. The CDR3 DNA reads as TGTGCCAGCAGCTTAGGCCCAGGGGAGACCCAGTACTTC.

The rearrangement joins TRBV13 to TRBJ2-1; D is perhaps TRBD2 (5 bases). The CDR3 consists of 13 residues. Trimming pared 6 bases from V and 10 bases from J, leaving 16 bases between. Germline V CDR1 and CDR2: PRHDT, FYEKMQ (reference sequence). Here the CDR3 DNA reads TGTGCCAGCAGTTATGCTAGCCAAGGGGAGCAGTTCTTC. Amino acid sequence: CASSYASQGEQFF.

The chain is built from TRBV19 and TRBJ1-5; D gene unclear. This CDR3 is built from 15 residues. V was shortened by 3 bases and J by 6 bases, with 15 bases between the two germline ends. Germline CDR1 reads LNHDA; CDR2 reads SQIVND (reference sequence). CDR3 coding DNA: TGTGCCAGTAGTATTGCCCCAGGATCAGGTCAGCCCCAGCATTTT. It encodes CASSIAPGSGQPQHF.

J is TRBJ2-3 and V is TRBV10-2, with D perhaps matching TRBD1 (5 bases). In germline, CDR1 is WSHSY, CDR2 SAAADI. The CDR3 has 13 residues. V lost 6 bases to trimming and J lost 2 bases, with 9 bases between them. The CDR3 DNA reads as TGCGCCAGCAGGGGGCCTTACACAGATACGCAGTATTTT. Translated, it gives CASRGPYTDTQYF.

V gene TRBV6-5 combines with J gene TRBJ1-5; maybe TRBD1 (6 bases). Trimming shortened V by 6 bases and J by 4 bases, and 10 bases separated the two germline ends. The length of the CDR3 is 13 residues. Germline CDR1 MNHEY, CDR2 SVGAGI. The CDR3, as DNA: TGTGCCAGCAGACAGGGTACAAATCAGCCCCAGCATTTT. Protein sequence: CASRQGTNQPQHF.

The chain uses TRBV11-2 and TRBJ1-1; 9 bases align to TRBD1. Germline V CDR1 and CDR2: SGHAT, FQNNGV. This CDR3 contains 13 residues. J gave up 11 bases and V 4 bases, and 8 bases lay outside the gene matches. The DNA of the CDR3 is TGTGCCAGCAGCTCGGAGGACAGGGGTGTTGCTTTCTTT. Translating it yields CASSSEDRGVAFF.

The chain's CDR3 is CASRGMTGTVTEKLFF. For the CDR3, the DNA is TGTGCCAGTAGAGGGATGACCGGGACAGTTACCGAAAAACTGTTTTTT. The V gene is TRBV19, the J gene TRBJ1-4; 7 nucleotides agree with TRBD1. Germline V CDR1 and CDR2: LNHDA, SQIVND (reference sequence). This CDR3 comprises 16 residues. V trimming: 6 bases; J trimming: 8 bases; junction bases outside the gene matches: 15.

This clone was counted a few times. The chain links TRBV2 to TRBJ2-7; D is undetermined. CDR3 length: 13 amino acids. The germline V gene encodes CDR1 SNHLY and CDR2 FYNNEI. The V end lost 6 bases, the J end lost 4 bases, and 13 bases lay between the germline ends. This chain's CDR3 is CASSTPGVYEQYF. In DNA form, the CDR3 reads TGTGCCAGCAGCACCCCCGGAGTTTACGAGCAGTACTTC.

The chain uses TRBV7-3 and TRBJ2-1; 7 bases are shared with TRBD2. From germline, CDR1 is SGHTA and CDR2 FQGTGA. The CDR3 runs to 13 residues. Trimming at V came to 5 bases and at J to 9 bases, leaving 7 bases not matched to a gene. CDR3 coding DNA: TGTGCCAGCAGCCCCGGGAGGCATGGTGAGCAGTTCTTC. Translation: CASSPGRHGEQFF.

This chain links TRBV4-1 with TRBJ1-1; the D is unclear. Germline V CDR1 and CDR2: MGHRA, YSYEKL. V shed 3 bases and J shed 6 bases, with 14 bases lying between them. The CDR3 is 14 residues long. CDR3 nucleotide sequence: TGCGCCAGCAGCCACCTAAACTCAGGCGCTGAAGCTTTCTTT. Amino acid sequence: CASSHLNSGAEAFF.

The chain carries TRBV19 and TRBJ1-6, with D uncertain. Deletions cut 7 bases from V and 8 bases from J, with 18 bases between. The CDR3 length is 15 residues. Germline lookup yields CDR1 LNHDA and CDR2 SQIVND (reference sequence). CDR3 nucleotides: TGTGCCAGTACCGTCCGGACGGGAGGCGATTCACCCCTCCACTTT. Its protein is CASTVRTGGDSPLHF.

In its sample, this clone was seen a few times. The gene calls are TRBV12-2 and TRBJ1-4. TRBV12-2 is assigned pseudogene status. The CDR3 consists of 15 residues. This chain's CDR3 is CASRFLSQENEKLFF. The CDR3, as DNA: TGTGCAAGTCGTTTCCTTTCGCAAGAGAATGAAAAACTGTTTTTT.

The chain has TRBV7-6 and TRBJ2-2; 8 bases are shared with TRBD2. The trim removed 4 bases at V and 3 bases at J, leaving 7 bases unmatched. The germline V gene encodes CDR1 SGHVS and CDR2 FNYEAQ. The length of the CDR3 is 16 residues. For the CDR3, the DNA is TGTGCCAGCAGCTGGGGGGGACTAGAAGACACCGGGGAGCTGTTTTTT. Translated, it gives CASSWGGLEDTGELFF.

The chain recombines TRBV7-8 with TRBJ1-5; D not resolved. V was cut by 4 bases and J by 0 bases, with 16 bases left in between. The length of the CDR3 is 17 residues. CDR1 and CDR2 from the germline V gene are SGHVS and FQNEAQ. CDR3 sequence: CASSSFGGSPSNQPQHF. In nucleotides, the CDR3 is TGTGCCAGCAGCTCCTTTGGAGGGTCCCCTAGCAATCAGCCCCAGCATTTT.

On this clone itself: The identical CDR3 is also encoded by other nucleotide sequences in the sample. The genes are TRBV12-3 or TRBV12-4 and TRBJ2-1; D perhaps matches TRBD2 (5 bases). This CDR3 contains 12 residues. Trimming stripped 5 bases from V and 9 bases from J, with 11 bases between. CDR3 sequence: CASSPGVGEQFF. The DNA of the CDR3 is TGTGCCAGCAGTCCCGGGGTGGGTGAGCAGTTCTTC.

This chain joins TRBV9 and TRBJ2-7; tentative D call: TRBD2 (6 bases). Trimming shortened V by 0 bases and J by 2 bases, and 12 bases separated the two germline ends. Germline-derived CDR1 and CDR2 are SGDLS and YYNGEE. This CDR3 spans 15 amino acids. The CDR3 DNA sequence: TGTGCCAGCAGCGTAGGGCCGGGGGTCGCCTACGAGCAGTACTTC. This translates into CASSVGPGVAYEQYF.

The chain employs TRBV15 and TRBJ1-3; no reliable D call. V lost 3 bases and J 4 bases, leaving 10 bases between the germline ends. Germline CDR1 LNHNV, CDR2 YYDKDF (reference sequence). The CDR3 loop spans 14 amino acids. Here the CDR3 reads CATSSRQAGNTIYF. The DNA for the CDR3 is TGTGCCACCAGCAGCCGCCAGGCGGGAAACACCATATATTTT.